This T cell receptor (beta chain) was captured by sequencing in a study of high-grade serous ovarian cancer treatment subgroups. Study summary: Each sample yielded on average roughly 7,400 unique TCR beta rearrangements from some 15,000 reads.

The ends lost 4 bases at V and 7 bases at J; junction bases unmatched: 4. This CDR3 is 14 amino acids long. Germline loops: CDR1 SGHTA, CDR2 FQGTGA. Tumor tissue was taken before any definitive surgery or chemotherapy was given. Sequenced by immunoSEQ multiplex PCR; TCRdb stores in-frame clones only, minus some. There are more than 35,000 clones in the sample; around 80% occur only once, and roughly 3% lies in the top ten. Sequenced: tumor tissue. The chain employs TRBV7-3 and TRBJ2-4; TRBD1 matches at 10 bases. The sequence came from a human donor with high-grade serous ovarian cancer. The CDR3 bases are TGTGCCAGCAGCTCAGGGACAGGGGCCAACATTCAGTACTTC. It codes for CASSSGTGANIQYF.